Listed here are 3 T cell receptor beta chains from one sample, sequenced in a study of blood T cell repertoires in COVID-19. Method: immunoSEQ multiplex PCR; TCRdb's copy keeps in-frame clones and lacks some. The sample yields about 250,000 clones, roughly 83% seen once. The sample consisted of peripheral blood. Receptors originate from a woman older than 75 with COVID-19, enrolled during active disease.

As concerns this clone: Other DNA variants within this sample encode the same CDR3. The V and J genes are TRBV10-2 and TRBJ2-1; 7 nucleotides line up with TRBD2. The junction had 0 bases not matched to a gene; V was cut back by 0 bases and J by 1 base. CDR3 length: 15 amino acids. In germline, CDR1 is WSHSY, CDR2 SAAADI. The CDR3 loop reads CASSESGGSYNEQFF. The DNA of the CDR3 is TGCGCCAGCAGTGAGTCCGGGGGGTCCTACAATGAGCAGTTCTTC.

This sequence joins TRBV9 and TRBJ2-2; D uncertain. Trimming shortened V by 0 bases and J by 6 bases, and 6 bases separated the two germline ends. The germline V gene encodes CDR1 SGDLS and CDR2 YYNGEE. The CDR3 covers 13 residues. The CDR3 sequence is CASSVDTSGELFF. CDR3 sequence (DNA): TGTGCCAGCAGCGTAGACACGTCCGGGGAGCTGTTTTTT.

The chain links TRBV19 to TRBJ2-6; 10 bases match TRBD1. The V and J ends lost 5 bases and 3 bases, in that order; junction bases with no gene match: 7. The CDR3 covers 17 residues. Germline loops: CDR1 LNHDA, CDR2 SQIVND (reference sequence). The CDR3: CASSPGTGAGGANVLTF. CDR3 DNA sequence: TGTGCCAGTAGTCCCGGGACAGGGGCTGGTGGGGCCAACGTCCTGACTTTC.